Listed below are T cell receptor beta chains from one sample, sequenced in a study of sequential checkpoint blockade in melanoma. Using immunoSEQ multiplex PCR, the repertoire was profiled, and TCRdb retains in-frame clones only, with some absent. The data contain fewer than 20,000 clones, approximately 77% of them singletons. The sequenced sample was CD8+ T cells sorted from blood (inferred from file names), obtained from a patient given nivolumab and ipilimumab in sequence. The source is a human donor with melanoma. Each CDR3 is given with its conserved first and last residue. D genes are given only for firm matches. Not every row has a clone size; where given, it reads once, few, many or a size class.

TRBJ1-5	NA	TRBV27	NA	CASSPSGSGNQPQHF	TGTGCCAGCAGCCCCTCAGGGTCAGGCAATCAGCCCCAGCATTTT
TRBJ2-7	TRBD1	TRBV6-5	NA	CASSSSGTGSTEQYF	TGTGCCAGCAGTTCCTCCGGGACAGGTTCCACCGAGCAGTACTTC
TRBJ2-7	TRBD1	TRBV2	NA	CASSDPPGQNSYEQYF	TGTGCCAGCAGTGATCCACCGGGACAGAACTCCTACGAGCAGTACTTC
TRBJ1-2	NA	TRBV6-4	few	CASTPGAEVGGYTF	TGTGCCAGCACGCCGGGCGCGGAGGTTGGAGGCTACACCTTC
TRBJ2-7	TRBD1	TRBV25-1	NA	CASSEPKAETGGGEQYF	TGTGCCAGCAGTGAACCGAAGGCCGAGACAGGGGGCGGCGAGCAGTACTTC
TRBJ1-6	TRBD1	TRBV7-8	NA	CASSLVGRGASNSPLHF	TGTGCCAGCAGCTTAGTAGGCAGGGGGGCTTCTAATTCACCCCTCCACTTT
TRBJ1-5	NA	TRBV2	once	CASSNPDSDNQPQHF	TGTGCCAGCAGTAACCCCGACAGTGACAATCAGCCCCAGCATTTT
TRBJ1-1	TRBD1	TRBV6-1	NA	CASSEGTGGTEAFF	TGTGCCAGCAGTGAAGGGACAGGGGGCACTGAAGCTTTCTTT
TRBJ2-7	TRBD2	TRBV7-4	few	CASSLGGGVGSSEQYF	TGTGCCAGCAGCTTGGGGGGGGGAGTTGGTAGTTCCGAGCAGTACTTC
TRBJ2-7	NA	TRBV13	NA	CASSLAQGYMTYEQYF	TGTGCCAGCAGCTTAGCACAGGGATATATGACCTACGAGCAGTACTTC
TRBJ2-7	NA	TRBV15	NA	CATSTNGNYEQYF	TGTGCCACCAGCACCAACGGGAACTACGAGCAGTACTTC
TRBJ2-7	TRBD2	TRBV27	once	CASSRPGGSGEQYF	TGTGCCAGCAGCCGCCCCGGCGGGAGCGGGGAGCAGTACTTC
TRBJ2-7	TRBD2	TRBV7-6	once	CASSPRAGGPHEQYF	TGTGCCAGCAGCCCGAGAGCGGGAGGGCCCCACGAGCAGTACTTC
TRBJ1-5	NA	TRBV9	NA	CASSVTGGQPQHF	TGTGCCAGCAGCGTGACAGGAGGTCAGCCCCAGCATTTT
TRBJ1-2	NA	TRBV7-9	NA	CASSSDTNYGYTF	TGTGCCAGCAGTTCGGACACTAACTATGGCTACACCTTC
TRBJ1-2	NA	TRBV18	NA	CASSPDSANYGYTF	TGTGCCAGCTCACCAGACAGTGCTAACTATGGCTACACCTTC
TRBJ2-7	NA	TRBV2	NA	CASSETAPHF	TGTGCCAGCAGTGAGACTGCGCCCCACTTC
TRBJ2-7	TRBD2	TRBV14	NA	CASSAGLAGVGYEQYF	TGTGCCAGCAGCGCAGGACTAGCGGGGGTTGGTTACGAGCAGTACTTC
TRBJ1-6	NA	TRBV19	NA	CASSIYDSPLHF	TGTGCCAGTAGTATTTATGATTCACCCCTCCACTTT
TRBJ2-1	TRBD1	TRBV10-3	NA	CAIRGTERRPYNEQFF	TGTGCCATCAGGGGGACAGAGCGGAGGCCCTACAATGAGCAGTTCTTC
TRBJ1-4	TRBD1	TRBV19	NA	CASSSGQGRIDEKLFF	TGTGCCAGTAGTTCGGGACAGGGACGAATTGACGAAAAACTGTTTTTT
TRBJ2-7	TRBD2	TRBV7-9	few	CASSLGFGGAYEQYF	TGTGCCAGCAGCTTAGGATTCGGGGGGGCCTACGAGCAGTACTTC
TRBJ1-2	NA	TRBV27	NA	CASSLSPGNGYTF	TGTGCCAGCAGTTTATCCCCAGGGAACGGCTACACCTTC
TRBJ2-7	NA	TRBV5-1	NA	CASSWAGAYEQYF	TGCGCCAGCAGCTGGGCAGGGGCCTACGAGCAGTACTTC
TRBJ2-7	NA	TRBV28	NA	CASSLRTGFGFRSYEQYF	TGTGCCAGCAGTTTACGTACAGGGTTTGGGTTTAGGTCCTACGAGCAGTACTTC
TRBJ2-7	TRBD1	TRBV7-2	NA	CASSLARDPPGGTNSYEQYF	TGTGCCAGCAGCTTAGCACGGGACCCTCCAGGGGGAACCAACTCCTACGAGCAGTACTTC
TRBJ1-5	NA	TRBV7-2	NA	CASSLDRQGFNQPQHF	TGTGCCAGCAGCTTAGATCGGCAGGGGTTCAATCAGCCCCAGCATTTT
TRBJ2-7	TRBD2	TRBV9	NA	CASSPSVEREGIVSYEQYF	TGTGCCAGCAGCCCCTCCGTTGAGCGGGAGGGAATCGTTTCCTACGAGCAGTACTTC
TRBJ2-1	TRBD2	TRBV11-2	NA	CASSPGTSGPYNEQFF	TGTGCCAGCAGCCCCGGGACTAGCGGACCCTACAATGAGCAGTTCTTC
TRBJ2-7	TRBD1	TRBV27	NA	CASSLPGGPQYF	TGTGCCAGCAGTTTACCAGGGGGCCCGCAGTACTTC
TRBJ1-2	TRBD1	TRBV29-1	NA	CSGLLGTGFIGEDYGYTF	TGCAGCGGGCTACTCGGGACAGGGTTTATCGGAGAGGACTATGGCTACACCTTC
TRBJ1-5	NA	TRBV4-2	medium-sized	CASSQVSTDPNQPQHF	TGTGCCAGCAGCCAAGTCTCGACAGATCCGAATCAGCCCCAGCATTTT
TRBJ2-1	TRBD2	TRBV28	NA	CASSLGLAGDNEQFF	TGTGCCAGCAGTTTAGGGCTAGCGGGAGACAATGAGCAGTTCTTC
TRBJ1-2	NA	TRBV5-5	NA	CASSFHNLDGETYGYTF	TGTGCCAGCAGCTTTCATAATCTCGACGGGGAGACTTATGGCTACACCTTC
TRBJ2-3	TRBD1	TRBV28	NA	CASSRDSLTDTQYF	TGTGCCAGCAGTAGGGACAGTCTAACAGATACGCAGTATTTT
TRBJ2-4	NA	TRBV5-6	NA	CASSLDGQTKNIQYF	TGTGCCAGCAGCTTGGATGGGCAGACCAAAAACATTCAGTACTTC
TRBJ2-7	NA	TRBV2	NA	CASSAGHAYEQYF	TGTGCCAGCAGTGCTGGACACGCCTACGAGCAGTACTTC
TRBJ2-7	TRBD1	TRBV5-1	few	CASSSGQGAVDEQYF	TGCGCCAGCAGCTCGGGACAGGGGGCCGTCGACGAGCAGTACTTC
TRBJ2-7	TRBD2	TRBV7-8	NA	CASSPAGTSGYEQYF	TGTGCCAGCAGCCCAGCCGGGACTAGCGGCTACGAGCAGTACTTC
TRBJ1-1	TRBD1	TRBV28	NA	CASSLLTGMNTEAFF	TGTGCCAGCAGTTTATTGACAGGGATGAACACTGAAGCTTTCTTT
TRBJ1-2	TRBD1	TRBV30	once	CAWSGTGGNGYTF	TGTGCCTGGAGTGGGACAGGGGGAAATGGCTACACCTTC
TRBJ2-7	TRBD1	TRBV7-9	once	CASSFWDSPYEQYF	TGTGCCAGCAGCTTTTGGGACAGTCCCTACGAGCAGTACTTC
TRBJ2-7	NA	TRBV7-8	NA	CASSLGHRIDEQYF	TGTGCCAGCAGCTTAGGGCACCGTATTGACGAGCAGTACTTC
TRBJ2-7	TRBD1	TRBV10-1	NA	CASSTGTGVEQYF	TGCGCCAGCAGTACCGGGACAGGGGTCGAGCAGTACTTC
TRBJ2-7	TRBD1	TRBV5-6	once	CASSLHDREPYEQYF	TGTGCCAGCAGCTTACACGACAGGGAGCCCTACGAGCAGTACTTC